This TCR beta chain appears in the sequencing data of a study of cytomegalovirus exposure and HLA in healthy donors. With 60 Vbeta and 13 Jbeta primers, the PCR was carried out. Method: immunoSEQ multiplex PCR; TCRdb's copy keeps in-frame clones and lacks some. Of approximately 120,000 clones listed, roughly a tenth are singletons. Germline V gene sequence: CDR1 SGHNT, CDR2 YYREEE (reference sequence). V was pared by 3 bases and J by 9 bases, with 9 bases of the junction left unmatched. The CDR3 spans 15 residues. V gene TRBV5-4 combines with J gene TRBJ2-1, with 10 bases that match TRBD2. The receptor comes from a woman aged 18-29 years in good health and CMV-seropositive. The sample was PBMCs. The CDR3 loop reads CASSSPTSGRAEQFF. For the CDR3, the DNA is TGTGCCAGCAGCTCGCCAACGAGCGGGAGGGCTGAGCAGTTCTTC.